Shown below are 17 T cell receptor beta chains from a single sample sequenced in a study of cytomegalovirus exposure and HLA in healthy donors. Use of 60 Vbeta and 13 Jbeta primers characterized the PCR. Libraries were prepared by immunoSEQ multiplex PCR; TCRdb keeps only in-frame clonotypes and omits some of them. The sample records 100,000 to 150,000 clones, under 90% being singletons. The specimen sequenced was PBMCs. The receptors shown here come from a man aged 18 to 30 in good health and CMV-seronegative.

This chain links TRBV28 with TRBJ1-5; D is perhaps TRBD1 (5 bases). Trimming removed 1 base at V and 7 bases at J, with 8 bases between. Germline values: CDR1 MDHEN, CDR2 SYDVKM. The length of the CDR3 is 13 residues. CDR3 coding DNA: TGTGCCAGCAGTTTATTATGGGGCCAGCCCCAGCATTTT. Protein sequence: CASSLLWGQPQHF.

The chain is built from TRBV4-3 and TRBJ1-2; 8 bases are shared with TRBD1. The CDR3 has 13 residues. CDR1 LGHNA and CDR2 YSLEER come from the germline V gene. J gave up 8 bases and V 1 base, and 3 bases lay outside the gene matches. The CDR3 DNA follows: TGCGCCAGCAGCCAAGGACAGGGGTACGGCTACACCTTC. As protein: CASSQGQGYGYTF.

The chain couples TRBV9 to TRBJ2-1, with 10 bases identical to TRBD2. V lost 3 bases and J lost 4; bases outside the gene matches: 10. Per the germline V gene, CDR1 is SGDLS and CDR2 is YYNGEE. This CDR3 has 17 residues. Here the CDR3 DNA reads TGTGCCAGCAGCGACCGATTTAGCGGGGGGACTTACAATGAGCAGTTCTTC. The encoded protein is CASSDRFSGGTYNEQFF.

The rearrangement joins TRBV5-1 to TRBJ1-1; D call uncertain. The CDR3 length is 15 residues. V lost 4 bases, J lost 0 bases, and 13 bases lay in between. The germline CDR1 and CDR2 sequences are SGHRS and YFSETQ. The CDR3 loop is CASSLNPGMNTEAFF. The CDR3 DNA sequence: TGCGCCAGCAGCCTGAACCCAGGAATGAACACTGAAGCTTTCTTT.

The chain has TRBV13 and TRBJ2-7; D might be TRBD1 (5 bases). The CDR3 loop spans 14 amino acids. The germline CDR1 and CDR2 sequences are PRHDT and FYEKMQ (reference sequence). Trimming removed 5 bases from V and 2 bases from J, with 13 bases in between. CDR3: CASSREDKTYEQYF. The CDR3, as DNA: TGTGCCAGCAGCCGAGAGGACAAGACCTACGAGCAGTACTTC.

This chain connects TRBV28 to TRBJ1-1, with 9 bases lining up with TRBD1. From germline, CDR1 is MDHEN and CDR2 SYDVKM. This CDR3 is 12 amino acids long. Trimming took 7 bases from V and 6 from J; bases not matched to a gene: 3. The CDR3 coding sequence is TGTGCCAGCATCAGACAGGGGGCTGAAGCTTTCTTT. As protein: CASIRQGAEAFF.

In its sample, this clone was seen a few times. The chain carries TRBV27 and TRBJ1-3; possibly TRBD1 for D (6 bases). The V and J ends lost 3 bases and 8 bases respectively, with 11 bases between them. The CDR3 has 13 residues. Germline V gene sequence: CDR1 MNHEY, CDR2 SMNVEV (reference sequence). The CDR3 coding sequence is TGTGCCAGCAGTTTCAGGGGAAGAGACACCATATATTTT. As protein: CASSFRGRDTIYF.

The rearrangement uses TRBV4-1 and TRBJ2-5; 8 bases line up with TRBD2. Germline V lookup: CDR1 MGHRA, CDR2 YSYEKL. The CDR3 is 14 residues long. V was clipped by 1 base and J by 4 bases; unmatched bases: 2. This chain's CDR3 is CASSQAGGRETQYF. CDR3 coding DNA: TGCGCCAGCAGCCAAGCGGGGGGGAGAGAGACCCAGTACTTC.

The rearrangement joins TRBV19 to TRBJ1-3; D gene uncertain. Germline lookup yields CDR1 LNHDA and CDR2 SQIVND (reference sequence). The CDR3 is 15 residues long. V was trimmed by 5 bases and J by 1 base, leaving 12 bases between them. The CDR3 nucleotides read TGTGCCAGTAGTTACGGGGAGTCTTCTGGAAACACCATATATTTT. Translated, it gives CASSYGESSGNTIYF.

The V call is TRBV19, the J call TRBJ1-1; 8 nucleotides match TRBD1. J was trimmed by 6 bases and V by 6 bases; bases with no gene match: 3. Looked up from germline, CDR1 is LNHDA and CDR2 is SQIVND (reference sequence). The CDR3 covers 12 residues. The CDR3 here is CASRPDRAEAFF. In nucleotides, the CDR3 is TGTGCCAGTAGACCGGACAGGGCTGAAGCTTTCTTT.

The rearrangement joins TRBV27 to TRBJ2-3, with 8 bases fitting TRBD1. V lost 0 bases, J lost 1 base, and 0 bases stayed unmatched. Germline V CDR1 and CDR2: MNHEY, SMNVEV (reference sequence). The CDR3 loop spans 15 amino acids. CDR3 DNA sequence: TGTGCCAGCAGTTTATCGGACAGGGGCACAGATACGCAGTATTTT. Its translation is CASSLSDRGTDTQYF.

The chain couples TRBV30 to TRBJ2-2; TRBD1 matches at 10 bases. Germline lookup yields CDR1 GTSNPN and CDR2 SVGIG (reference sequence). V lost 5 bases and J lost 5; bases outside the gene matches: 8. CDR3 size: 15 residues. CDR3 in DNA: TGTGCCTGGGGGACAGGGGTGTCTAGGACCGGGGAGCTGTTTTTT. It translates to CAWGTGVSRTGELFF.

The count of this clone is one. The J gene is TRBJ2-2, the V gene TRBV11-2; 9 bases align to TRBD2. The V segment lost 5 bases and the J segment 3 bases; nucleotides outside the gene matches: 7. This CDR3 contains 16 residues. Germline assignment: CDR1 SGHAT and CDR2 FQNNGV. CDR3 in amino acids: CASSPRAGGYTGELFF. The CDR3 bases are TGTGCCAGCAGCCCCAGAGCGGGGGGCTACACCGGGGAGCTGTTTTTT.

This clone occurred a few times. The chain carries TRBV27 and TRBJ2-7; 10 bases map to TRBD2. Germline V lookup: CDR1 MNHEY, CDR2 SMNVEV (reference sequence). V lost 6 bases, J lost 1 base, and 3 bases stayed unmatched. This CDR3 has 14 amino acids. CDR3: CASSSSGGSYEQYF. In DNA, the CDR3 is TGTGCCAGCAGCTCTAGCGGGGGATCCTACGAGCAGTACTTC.

The V gene is TRBV13, the J gene TRBJ2-1; the match to TRBD2 covers 8 bases. The germline gives CDR1 PRHDT, CDR2 FYEKMQ (reference sequence). The CDR3 is 15 residues long. V dropped 5 bases and J dropped 7; count of bases not matched to a gene: 10. The CDR3 DNA reads TGTGCCAGCAGCCCCGGTGTCGGGGGGGTTAATGAGCAGTTCTTC. Protein sequence: CASSPGVGGVNEQFF.

The gene calls are TRBV27 and TRBJ1-1, with D possibly TRBD1 on 5 matching bases. Germline V gives CDR1 MNHEY, CDR2 SMNVEV (reference sequence). The CDR3 sequence is 13 residues long. Deletions cut 2 bases from V and 4 bases from J, with 8 bases between. CDR3 sequence: CASSLRGSTEAFF. CDR3 sequence (DNA): TGTGCCAGCAGTTTAAGGGGATCCACTGAAGCTTTCTTT.

The J gene is TRBJ2-4, the V gene TRBV20-1; tentatively, D is TRBD1 (5 bases). The V and J ends lost 6 bases and 9 bases respectively, with 9 bases between them. Germline CDR1 and CDR2: DFQATT and SNEGSKA (reference sequence). CDR3 length: 10 amino acids. CDR3 bases: TGCAGTGCGGTAGGGGTCATTCAGTACTTC. Protein: CSAVGVIQYF.